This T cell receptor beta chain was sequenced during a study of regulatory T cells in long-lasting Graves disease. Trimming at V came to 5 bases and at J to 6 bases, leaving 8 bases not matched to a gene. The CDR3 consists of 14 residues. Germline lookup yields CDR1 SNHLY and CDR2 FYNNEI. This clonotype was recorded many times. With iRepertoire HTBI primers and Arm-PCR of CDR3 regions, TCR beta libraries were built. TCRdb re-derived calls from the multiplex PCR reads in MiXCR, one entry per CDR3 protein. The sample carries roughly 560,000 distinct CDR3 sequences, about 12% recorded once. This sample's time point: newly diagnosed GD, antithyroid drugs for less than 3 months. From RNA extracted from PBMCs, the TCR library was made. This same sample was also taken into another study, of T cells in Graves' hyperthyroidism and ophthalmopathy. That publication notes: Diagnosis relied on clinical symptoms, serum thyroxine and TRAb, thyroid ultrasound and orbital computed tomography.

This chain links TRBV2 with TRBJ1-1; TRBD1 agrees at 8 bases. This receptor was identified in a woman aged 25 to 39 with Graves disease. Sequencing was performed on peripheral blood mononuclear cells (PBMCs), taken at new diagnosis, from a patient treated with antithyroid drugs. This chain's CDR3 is CASSLLGQGPEAFF. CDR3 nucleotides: TGTGCCAGCAGTCTTCTTGGACAGGGCCCTGAAGCTTTCTTT.